This is a list of T cell receptor beta chains from one sample in a study of naive and memory T cell subsets. TCRdb re-derived calls from the UMI-ligation and nested PCR reads in MiXCR, one entry per CDR3 protein. Of about 85,000 distinct CDR3 sequences in the sample, roughly 13% were seen once. Sequenced input: central memory CD4+ T cells from blood. The origin of the receptors is a human donor in good health. The CDR3 runs from the conserved cysteine through the conserved F or W. The order of the fields is V gene, J gene, clone size, D gene, CDR3 protein, CDR3 DNA. The D gene is left open where the match is weak. Clone size is given for some rows only: seen once, a few or many times, or a class if the clone is expanded.

v_call: TRBV29-1
j_call: TRBJ1-5
clone_size: few
d_call: TRBD1
cdr3_aa: CSCGQGNQPQHF
cdr3_nt: TGCAGCTGCGGACAGGGGAATCAGCCCCAGCATTTT

v_call: TRBV7-2
j_call: TRBJ2-2
clone_size: NA
d_call: NA
cdr3_aa: CASSFTNTNTGELFF
cdr3_nt: TGTGCCAGCAGCTTCACTAACACGAACACCGGGGAGCTGTTTTTT

v_call: TRBV5-1
j_call: TRBJ1-2
clone_size: NA
d_call: TRBD1
cdr3_aa: CASSLTGQGNNYGYTF
cdr3_nt: TGCGCCAGCAGCCTAACCGGACAGGGGAATAACTATGGCTACACCTTC

v_call: TRBV9
j_call: TRBJ1-3
clone_size: NA
d_call: NA
cdr3_aa: CASSPRTANSGNTIYF
cdr3_nt: TGTGCCAGCAGCCCCCGGACTGCAAACTCTGGAAACACCATATATTTT

v_call: TRBV30
j_call: TRBJ2-5
clone_size: many
d_call: TRBD1
cdr3_aa: CAWRGQSRETQYF
cdr3_nt: TGTGCCTGGAGGGGACAGTCTAGGGAGACCCAGTACTTC

v_call: TRBV12-3/TRBV12-4
j_call: TRBJ1-3
clone_size: NA
d_call: NA
cdr3_aa: CASWGGRKSSGNTIYF
cdr3_nt: TGTGCCAGCTGGGGAGGACGGAAGAGCTCTGGAAACACCATATATTTT

v_call: TRBV30
j_call: TRBJ1-3
clone_size: once
d_call: NA
cdr3_aa: CAWRSWYRASGNTIYF
cdr3_nt: TGTGCCTGGAGATCGTGGTACAGGGCCTCTGGAAACACCATATATTTT

v_call: TRBV5-1
j_call: TRBJ1-1
clone_size: few
d_call: NA
cdr3_aa: CASSQKGGDTEAFF
cdr3_nt: TGCGCCAGCAGCCAGAAAGGGGGAGACACTGAAGCTTTCTTT

v_call: TRBV20-1
j_call: TRBJ2-5
clone_size: few
d_call: NA
cdr3_aa: CSARVQPQGILETQYF
cdr3_nt: TGCAGTGCTAGAGTTCAACCACAGGGTATTCTAGAGACCCAGTACTTC

v_call: TRBV11-2
j_call: TRBJ1-1
clone_size: few
d_call: TRBD1
cdr3_aa: CASSSDRATEAFF
cdr3_nt: TGTGCCAGCAGCTCCGACAGGGCCACTGAAGCTTTCTTT

v_call: TRBV12-3/TRBV12-4
j_call: TRBJ1-2
clone_size: few
d_call: NA
cdr3_aa: CASSSLRFGYTF
cdr3_nt: TGTGCCAGCAGTTCCCTAAGGTTTGGCTACACCTTC

v_call: TRBV2
j_call: TRBJ2-3
clone_size: few
d_call: TRBD2
cdr3_aa: CASSPGTSGSTDTQYF
cdr3_nt: TGTGCCAGCAGTCCAGGGACTAGCGGGAGCACAGATACGCAGTATTTT

v_call: TRBV6-5
j_call: TRBJ2-7
clone_size: many
d_call: NA
cdr3_aa: CASSSNSYEQYF
cdr3_nt: TGTGCCAGCAGTTCCAATTCCTACGAGCAGTACTTC

v_call: TRBV29-1
j_call: TRBJ1-2
clone_size: few
d_call: NA
cdr3_aa: CSVETRDCGYGYTF
cdr3_nt: TGCAGCGTTGAAACCAGGGACTGTGGCTATGGCTACACCTTC

v_call: TRBV19
j_call: TRBJ2-7
clone_size: NA
d_call: TRBD2
cdr3_aa: CASRIAGESSYEQYF
cdr3_nt: TGTGCCAGCCGAATAGCGGGGGAGTCCTCCTACGAGCAGTACTTC

v_call: TRBV28
j_call: TRBJ1-1
clone_size: few
d_call: TRBD1
cdr3_aa: CASSFTANRGTEAFF
cdr3_nt: TGTGCCAGCAGTTTCACAGCAAACAGGGGCACTGAAGCTTTCTTT

v_call: TRBV20-1
j_call: TRBJ2-1
clone_size: many
d_call: TRBD2
cdr3_aa: CSAMGLAGIYNEQFF
cdr3_nt: TGCAGTGCAATGGGACTAGCGGGCATTTACAATGAGCAGTTCTTC

v_call: TRBV6-1
j_call: TRBJ1-5
clone_size: few
d_call: NA
cdr3_aa: CASSEAGPGQPQHF
cdr3_nt: TGTGCCAGCAGTGAAGCCGGCCCGGGGCAGCCCCAGCATTTT

v_call: TRBV7-3
j_call: TRBJ2-3
clone_size: NA
d_call: NA
cdr3_aa: CASSLYSADTQYF
cdr3_nt: TGTGCCAGCAGCTTATATTCCGCAGATACGCAGTATTTT

v_call: TRBV7-2
j_call: TRBJ2-1
clone_size: NA
d_call: TRBD2
cdr3_aa: CASTIAGTSGSYEQFF
cdr3_nt: TGTGCCAGCACCATCGCCGGGACTAGCGGGAGTTATGAGCAGTTCTTC

v_call: TRBV5-1
j_call: TRBJ2-3
clone_size: NA
d_call: TRBD2
cdr3_aa: CASTPGGGLAFTDTQYF
cdr3_nt: TGCGCCAGCACCCCGGGAGGTGGACTAGCATTTACAGATACGCAGTATTTT

v_call: TRBV5-1
j_call: TRBJ2-5
clone_size: NA
d_call: NA
cdr3_aa: CASSHDGQNQETQYF
cdr3_nt: TGCGCCAGCAGCCACGATGGACAGAACCAAGAGACCCAGTACTTC

v_call: TRBV20-1
j_call: TRBJ1-3
clone_size: many
d_call: NA
cdr3_aa: CSAGTAGNTIYF
cdr3_nt: TGCAGTGCTGGGACGGCTGGAAACACCATATATTTT

v_call: TRBV28
j_call: TRBJ2-6
clone_size: few
d_call: NA
cdr3_aa: CASNLNSGANVLTF
cdr3_nt: TGTGCCAGCAATCTCAACTCTGGGGCCAACGTCCTGACTTTC

v_call: TRBV7-3
j_call: TRBJ2-3
clone_size: many
d_call: TRBD2
cdr3_aa: CASSLTREARDTQYF
cdr3_nt: TGTGCCAGCAGCCTCACGCGGGAGGCAAGAGATACGCAGTATTTT

v_call: TRBV5-1
j_call: TRBJ2-5
clone_size: few
d_call: TRBD2
cdr3_aa: CASSGGLAGGETQYF
cdr3_nt: TGCGCCAGCAGCGGGGGACTAGCGGGAGGAGAGACCCAGTACTTC

v_call: TRBV7-9
j_call: TRBJ2-4
clone_size: NA
d_call: NA
cdr3_aa: CASSLFSAGNIQYF
cdr3_nt: TGTGCCAGCAGCTTATTTAGTGCTGGAAACATTCAGTACTTC

v_call: TRBV12-3/TRBV12-4
j_call: TRBJ1-4
clone_size: NA
d_call: NA
cdr3_aa: CASRFRAGVGEKLFF
cdr3_nt: TGTGCCAGCAGGTTTCGAGCCGGAGTAGGGGAAAAACTGTTTTTT

v_call: TRBV24-1
j_call: TRBJ2-6
clone_size: few
d_call: NA
cdr3_aa: CATSDSPSSSGANVLTF
cdr3_nt: TGTGCCACCAGTGATTCGCCCAGTAGCTCTGGGGCCAACGTCCTGACTTTC

v_call: TRBV4-3
j_call: TRBJ2-3
clone_size: many
d_call: TRBD2
cdr3_aa: CASSRNTGGGTDTQYF
cdr3_nt: TGCGCCAGCAGCCGGAACACGGGAGGGGGCACAGATACGCAGTATTTT

v_call: TRBV11-2
j_call: TRBJ2-1
clone_size: many
d_call: NA
cdr3_aa: CASSLDRSDDEQFF
cdr3_nt: TGTGCCAGCAGCTTAGACCGTAGCGACGATGAGCAGTTCTTC

v_call: TRBV5-4
j_call: TRBJ1-6
clone_size: many
d_call: NA
cdr3_aa: CASSTLFDSRSGLDSPLHF
cdr3_nt: TGTGCCAGCAGCACACTATTCGACAGCCGGTCAGGGCTGGATTCACCCCTCCACTTT

v_call: TRBV5-5
j_call: TRBJ2-2
clone_size: many
d_call: NA
cdr3_aa: CASSFQEGSNTGELFF
cdr3_nt: TGTGCCAGCAGCTTCCAAGAGGGGTCGAACACCGGGGAGCTGTTTTTT